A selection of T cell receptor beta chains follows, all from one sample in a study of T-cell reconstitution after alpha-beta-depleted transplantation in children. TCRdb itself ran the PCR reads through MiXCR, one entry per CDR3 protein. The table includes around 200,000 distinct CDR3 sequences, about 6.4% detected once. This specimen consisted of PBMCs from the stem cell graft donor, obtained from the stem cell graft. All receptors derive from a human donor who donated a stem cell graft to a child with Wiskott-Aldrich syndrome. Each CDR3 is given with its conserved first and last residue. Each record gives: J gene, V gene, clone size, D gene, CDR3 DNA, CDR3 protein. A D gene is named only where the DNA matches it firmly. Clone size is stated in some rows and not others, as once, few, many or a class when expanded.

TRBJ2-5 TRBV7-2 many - TGTGCCAGCAGCTTACATATCCGACAAGAGACCCAGTACTTC CASSLHIRQETQYF
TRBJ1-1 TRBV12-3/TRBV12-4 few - TGTGCCAGCAGTTTGCCACCAGCTGAAGCTTTCTTT CASSLPPAEAFF
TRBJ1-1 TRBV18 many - TGTGCCAGCTCACCGGCACTCCCACCCACTGAAGCTTTCTTT CASSPALPPTEAFF
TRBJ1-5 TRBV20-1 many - TGCAGTGCTAGTGTTGGCGGGCTTTCGGATCAGCCCCAGCATTTT CSASVGGLSDQPQHF
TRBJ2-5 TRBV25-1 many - TGTGCCAGCAGTGATGGGGGGCTAGAGACCCAGTACTTC CASSDGGLETQYF
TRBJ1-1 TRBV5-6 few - TGTGCCAGCAGCTTGTTGGCGGAGAACACTGAAGCTTTCTTT CASSLLAENTEAFF
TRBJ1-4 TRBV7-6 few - TGTGCCAGCAGCCCCGGCCCGGAAGGGGCCAACGGCGAAAAACTGTTTTTT CASSPGPEGANGEKLFF
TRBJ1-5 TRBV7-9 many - TGTGCCAGCAGCCGCGACAGAGGCAATCAGCCCCAGCATTTT CASSRDRGNQPQHF
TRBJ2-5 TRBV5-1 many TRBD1 TGCGCCAGCAGCATAACCCCGGGACAGGGGGTTCGAGAGACCCAGTACTTC CASSITPGQGVRETQYF
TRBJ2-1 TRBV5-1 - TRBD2 TGCGCCAGCAGCTTGCGGCGGGGGGGGGAACAGTTCTTC CASSLRRGGEQFF